Each of the 29 T cell receptor beta chains below was sequenced from the same sample in a study of T cell repertoires in cytomegalovirus infection. TCRdb re-derived calls from the reads in MiXCR, one entry per CDR3 protein. The sample includes 380,000 or so distinct CDR3 sequences, about 35% of them seen just once. What these receptors recognize is not known. The material sequenced was cultured PBMCs, taken from culture after CMV antigen stimulation. The receptors shown here come from a human donor in good health (CMV status not recorded). Some clones in this sample may be carry-over from other donors' samples.

CDR3 in amino acids: CASSLGEWGMNTEAFF. The CDR3 region has the DNA TGTGCCAGCAGCTTAGGGGAGTGGGGCATGAACACTGAAGCTTTCTTT. The rearrangement links TRBV7-8 to TRBJ1-1, with TRBD1 as a possible D gene (5 bases). The germline gives CDR1 SGHVS, CDR2 FQNEAQ. Trimming removed 1 base from V and 0 bases from J, with 12 bases in between. This CDR3 contains 16 residues.

The V gene is TRBV19, the J gene TRBJ2-7; no firm D call. There are 12 residues in the CDR3. V was clipped by 10 bases and J by 4 bases, with 14 bases between them. Germline V gene sequence: CDR1 LNHDA, CDR2 SQIVND (reference sequence). CDR3 amino acids: CATSNRQYEQYF. DNA for the CDR3: TGTGCCACTTCAAATAGGCAGTACGAGCAGTACTTC.

Only a few counts were recorded for this clonotype. The chain links TRBV5-6 to TRBJ1-1; TRBD1 is a possible D gene (6 bases). The CDR3 runs to 13 residues. CDR1 and CDR2 from the germline V gene are SGHDT and YYEEEE. Between the trimmed V and J ends, which lost 3 bases and 11 bases, there was a span of 17 bases. CDR3: CASSSRGGSHAFF. The CDR3 DNA reads TGTGCCAGCAGCTCTAGGGGGGGGAGTCATGCTTTCTTT.

This chain connects TRBV29-1 to TRBJ2-7; D remains ambiguous. This CDR3 contains 13 residues. V dropped 2 bases and J dropped 8 bases, with 16 bases sitting between them. CDR1 and CDR2 (germline): SQVTM, ANQGSEA. DNA of the CDR3: TGCAGCGTTGAAAAGGGCGAGCCTACGAAGCAGTACTTC. Translating gives CSVEKGEPTKQYF.

The genes are TRBV20-1 and TRBJ2-1; 8 bases agree with TRBD2. Trimming cost V 8 bases and J 0 bases; bases outside gene matches: 6. This CDR3 region has 14 residues. Germline loops: CDR1 DFQATT, CDR2 SNEGSKA (reference sequence). The CDR3 DNA reads as TGCAGTCTTAGCGGGGTGAGCTCCTACAATGAGCAGTTCTTC. Translating it yields CSLSGVSSYNEQFF.

The table lists this clonotype with many counts. The rearrangement links TRBV7-8 to TRBJ2-7; 9 nucleotides agree with TRBD1. Germline V gives CDR1 SGHVS, CDR2 FQNEAQ. V trimming: 7 bases; J trimming: 5 bases; junction bases outside the gene matches: 9. The CDR3 is made up of 14 amino acids. In DNA, the CDR3 is TGTGCCAGCATTCGCGGGACAGGGAACAACGAGCAGTACTTC. Its protein is CASIRGTGNNEQYF.

This clonotype has only one observation. V is TRBV4-3 and J is TRBJ2-2; D might be TRBD1 (6 bases). V gave up 1 base and J gave up 0 bases, with 9 bases separating them. The CDR3 has 16 amino acids. Germline V gene data show CDR1 as LGHNA and CDR2 as YSLEER. The CDR3 DNA reads TGCGCCAGCAGCCAAGTAGGGGGACCGAACACCGGGGAGCTGTTTTTT. It translates to CASSQVGGPNTGELFF.

This clonotype has a count of ten or more. This chain uses TRBV7-2 with TRBJ2-3; 10 bases agree with TRBD2. CDR3 length: 15 residues. With V trimmed by 2 bases and J by 4 bases, 3 bases remained unmatched. From germline, CDR1 is SGHTA and CDR2 FQGNSA. Here the CDR3 DNA reads TGTGCCAGCAGCTTATCTAGCGGGAGACCAGATACGCAGTATTTT. This gives the protein CASSLSSGRPDTQYF.

This clonotype came up many times. This chain links TRBV7-9 with TRBJ2-7; 9 bases line up with TRBD2. Trimming cost V 4 bases and J 2 bases; bases outside gene matches: 9. The CDR3 totals 16 residues. Germline V gene data show CDR1 as SEHNR and CDR2 as FQNEAQ (reference sequence). The CDR3 nucleotides read TGTGCCAGCAGCTCCCGTAGCGGGGGCATCGCCTACGAGCAGTACTTC. Its translation is CASSSRSGGIAYEQYF.

This chain connects TRBV20-1 to TRBJ2-1; 10 nucleotides match TRBD2. CDR3 length: 15 amino acids. Per germline, CDR1 DFQATT and CDR2 SNEGSKA (reference sequence). V trimming: 0 bases; J trimming: 8 bases; junction bases outside the gene matches: 7. Here the CDR3 reads CSARDYLAGEYEQFF. In DNA, the CDR3 is TGCAGTGCTAGAGATTATCTAGCGGGAGAGTATGAGCAGTTCTTC.

The chain joins TRBV12-3 or TRBV12-4 to TRBJ1-1; 8 nucleotides match TRBD1. The CDR3 totals 13 residues. The V and J ends lost 3 bases and 5 bases, in that order; junction bases with no gene match: 2. The DNA of the CDR3 is TGTGCCAGCAGTTTTACAGGGGGAACTGAAGCTTTCTTT. Its translation is CASSFTGGTEAFF.

This clonotype was seen repeatedly, ten times or more. The chain employs TRBV6-2 or TRBV6-3 and TRBJ1-5; the match to TRBD1 covers 8 bases. The CDR3 extends over 14 amino acids. The germline CDR1 and CDR2 sequences are MNHEY and SVGEGT. The junction had 7 bases not matched to a gene; V was cut back by 6 bases and J by 6 bases. This chain's CDR3 is CASSPDRDRQPQHF. CDR3 nucleotides: TGTGCCAGCAGCCCGGACAGGGATCGTCAGCCCCAGCATTTT.

This clonotype was found many times. The chain recombines TRBV7-2 with TRBJ2-5; 8 nucleotides line up with TRBD2. The CDR3 covers 15 residues. V dropped 2 bases and J dropped 4; count of bases not matched to a gene: 6. The V gene's germline CDR1 is SGHTA and CDR2 FQGNSA. The CDR3 here is CASSLSASGPETQYF. The CDR3 DNA reads TGTGCCAGCAGCTTATCGGCTAGCGGGCCAGAGACCCAGTACTTC.

The J gene is TRBJ1-1, the V gene TRBV14; D is unresolved. Germline V gene sequence: CDR1 SGHDN, CDR2 FVKESK. The CDR3 spans 15 residues. V dropped 0 bases and J dropped 1 base, with 9 bases sitting between them. The CDR3 coding sequence is TGTGCCAGCAGCCAAGAACTGACGGGGAACACTGAAGCTTTCTTT. Protein: CASSQELTGNTEAFF.

The V gene is TRBV15, the J gene TRBJ2-1; D is uncertain. The CDR3 is 12 amino acids. Germline V gene lookup returns CDR1 LNHNV and CDR2 YYDKDF (reference sequence). Trimming took 3 bases from V and 9 from J, leaving 9 bases between them. CDR3 in amino acids: CATSSTVSEQFF. The CDR3 DNA is TGTGCCACCAGCAGCACCGTAAGTGAGCAGTTCTTC.

The chain employs TRBV2 and TRBJ2-7; no definite D call. Germline V gives CDR1 SNHLY, CDR2 FYNNEI. CDR3 length: 12 residues. Trimming left V 3 bases short and J 4 bases short, with 7 bases between. DNA for the CDR3: TGTGCCAGCAGTGATATGGGGTACGAGCAGTACTTC. It translates to CASSDMGYEQYF.

The chain uses TRBV18 and TRBJ1-1; TRBD1 agrees at 8 bases. V shed 3 bases and J 6 bases; nucleotides not matched to a gene: 9. The length of the CDR3 is 15 residues. CDR1 is KGHSH and CDR2 is LQKENI in the germline V gene. The CDR3 here is CASSPQQGDAAEAFF. DNA of the CDR3: TGTGCCAGCTCACCGCAACAGGGGGATGCGGCTGAAGCTTTCTTT. The full variable domain, its missing parts supplied by reference TRBV18 and TRBJ1-1, is NAGVMQNPRHLVRRRGQEARLRCSPMKGHSHVYWYRQLPEEGLKFMVYLQKENIIDESGMPKERFSAEFPKEGPSILRIQQVVRGDSAAYFCASSPQQGDAAEAFFGQGTRLTVV.

This chain links TRBV20-1 with TRBJ2-1, with 9 bases matching TRBD2. CDR3 size: 15 residues. The V segment lost 2 bases and the J segment 7 bases; nucleotides outside the gene matches: 9. Germline assignment: CDR1 DFQATT and CDR2 SNEGSKA (reference sequence). In DNA, the CDR3 is TGCAGTGCTAGAAAGCCGGGACTAGCCACGAATGAGCAGTTCTTC. Protein product: CSARKPGLATNEQFF.

The CDR3 protein is CASSPSGYTEAFF. CDR3 DNA: TGTGCCAGCAGCCCCTCGGGGTACACTGAAGCTTTCTTT. The chain links TRBV3-1 to TRBJ1-1; D ambiguous. Germline-derived CDR1 and CDR2 are LGHDT and YNNKEL (reference sequence). The CDR3 covers 13 residues. V lost 4 bases and J lost 3, with 9 bases in between.

The chain joins TRBV19 to TRBJ2-5; no clear D gene. Germline V lookup: CDR1 LNHDA, CDR2 SQIVND (reference sequence). V was pared by 0 bases and J by 5 bases, with 4 bases between. There are 12 residues in the CDR3. The CDR3 DNA sequence: TGTGCCAGTAGTATAGATCGGGAGACCCAGTACTTC. It yields the protein CASSIDRETQYF.

The J gene is TRBJ1-1, the V gene TRBV19, with a weak D call TRBD1 (5 bases). The CDR3 extends over 12 amino acids. The V gene lost 3 bases and the J gene lost 7 bases, with 9 bases spanning the gap. The germline V gene has CDR1 LNHDA and CDR2 SQIVND (reference sequence). CDR3 region: CASSIVGGEAFF. The DNA for the CDR3 is TGTGCCAGTAGTATCGTCGGGGGTGAAGCTTTCTTT.

This clonotype was detected a few times. CDR3 sequence (DNA): TGTGCCAGCAGCCTTGGGGGGTGGGAGCCCTACAATGAGCAGTTCTTC. It is translated as CASSLGGWEPYNEQFF. The rearrangement links TRBV27 to TRBJ2-1, with D perhaps TRBD2 (6 bases). Trimming cost V 6 bases and J 2 bases, with 17 bases left between them. The CDR3 extends over 16 amino acids. Germline CDR1 MNHEY, CDR2 SMNVEV (reference sequence).

V gene TRBV29-1 combines with J gene TRBJ2-7; TRBD2 matches at 11 bases. The CDR3 covers 18 residues. The V gene end was trimmed by 4 bases and the J gene end by 0 bases; junction bases not matched to a gene: 14. From germline, CDR1 is SQVTM and CDR2 ANQGSEA. CDR3 in DNA: TGCAGCGTTGTAGGTCAGGGGACTAGCGGAACCAACTCCTACGAGCAGTACTTC. Translating it yields CSVVGQGTSGTNSYEQYF.

This clonotype came up many times. This sequence joins TRBV7-6 and TRBJ2-1; 16 bases are shared with TRBD2. Germline CDR1 is SGHVS and CDR2 is FNYEAQ. The CDR3 totals 17 residues. V was clipped by 6 bases and J by 5 bases; unmatched bases: 7. CDR3 amino acids: CASSSGLAGGYNNEQFF. The CDR3, as DNA: TGTGCCAGCAGTTCGGGACTAGCGGGAGGGTATAACAATGAGCAGTTCTTC. The entire variable domain, with the rest obtained from reference TRBV7-6 and TRBJ2-1, is as follows: GAGVSQSPRYKVTKRGQDVALRCDPISGHVSLYWYRQALGQGPEFLTYFNYEAQQDKSGLPNDRFSAERPEGSISTLTIQRTEQRDSAMYRCASSSGLAGGYNNEQFFGPGTRLTVL.

This chain connects TRBV19 to TRBJ2-5; TRBD2 matches 9 bases. Per the germline V gene, CDR1 is LNHDA and CDR2 is SQIVND (reference sequence). V was clipped by 5 bases and J by 1 base; unmatched bases: 8. The CDR3 runs to 16 residues. DNA of the CDR3: TGTGCCAGTAGTCCGAACATACTAGCGGGCCAAGAGACCCAGTACTTC. The encoded protein is CASSPNILAGQETQYF.

This clonotype was seen just once. The chain is built from TRBV7-6 and TRBJ2-5; D unclear. Trimming pared 5 bases from V and 4 bases from J, leaving 11 bases between. The CDR3 runs to 13 residues. Per the germline V gene, CDR1 is SGHVS and CDR2 is FNYEAQ. This chain's CDR3 is CASSPQDGETQYF. For the CDR3, the DNA is TGTGCCAGCAGCCCTCAGGATGGAGAGACCCAGTACTTC.

This clonotype was observed once. The chain couples TRBV28 to TRBJ2-1, with 8 bases matching TRBD2. This CDR3 contains 16 residues. Looked up from germline, CDR1 is MDHEN and CDR2 is SYDVKM. V trimming: 3 bases; J trimming: 4 bases; junction bases outside the gene matches: 8. DNA for the CDR3: TGTGCCAGCAGTTTTGATGGGACTAGAGCATACAATGAGCAGTTCTTC. Its translation is CASSFDGTRAYNEQFF.

This chain links TRBV5-4 with TRBJ2-5; tentative D call: TRBD2 (5 bases). V was pared by 4 bases and J by 5 bases, with 21 bases between. This CDR3 region has 16 residues. Germline V lookup: CDR1 SGHNT, CDR2 YYREEE (reference sequence). The CDR3 reads CASSIMHGVGRETQYF. CDR3 bases: TGTGCCAGCAGCATAATGCACGGGGTGGGAAGGGAGACCCAGTACTTC.

This clonotype was counted a few times. The genes are TRBV7-2 and TRBJ1-1; D is uncertain. CDR1 and CDR2 (germline): SGHTA, FQGNSA. The ends were cut back, 3 bases at V and 0 bases at J, with 11 bases in the middle. CDR3 length: 15 amino acids. The CDR3 region is CASSFSGGLNTEAFF. The CDR3 DNA reads as TGTGCCAGCAGCTTTAGCGGCGGGTTGAACACTGAAGCTTTCTTT.